This record looks at one TCR beta chain sequence and its context. The antigen is not known. These data originate in a study of pediatric ulcerative colitis. Study-wide results and caveats: Compared with controls, ulcerative colitis showed greater blood-rectum clone sharing.

Libraries were prepared by immunoSEQ multiplex PCR; TCRdb keeps only in-frame clonotypes and omits some of them. The table shows about 60,000 clones, with 80% to 90% occurring only once. The V gene's germline CDR1 is KGHSH and CDR2 LQKENI. Trimming took 4 bases from V and 1 from J, leaving 7 bases between them. This CDR3 has 13 residues. This rearrangement joins TRBV18 to TRBJ1-1; D is undetermined. Material: blood. The clonotype was recovered from a boy between 5 and 17 years old who was a control in a study of pediatric ulcerative colitis. Here the CDR3 reads CASSQTENTEAFF. The CDR3 DNA is TGTGCCAGCTCACAAACAGAGAACACTGAAGCTTTCTTT.